Following are 23 T cell receptor beta chains from one sample sequenced in a study of blood T cells in healthy people across ages. A second about 7 to 12 cycle PCR used barcoded and J-beta primers. TCRdb re-called the 5' RACE reads through MiXCR, storing one row per CDR3 protein. The sample holds 1.5 million to 2 million distinct CDR3 sequences, roughly two fifths seen once. The sequenced sample was blood. Source of these receptors: a human donor in good health.

This clonotype was found many times. V gene TRBV13 combines with J gene TRBJ2-1, with 10 bases matching TRBD1. CDR1 is PRHDT and CDR2 is FYEKMQ in the germline V gene (reference sequence). The junction had 1 base not matched to a gene; V was cut back by 5 bases and J by 3 bases. This CDR3 is 14 amino acids long. Here the CDR3 DNA reads TGTGCCAGCAGCCGGACAGGGGGCTACAATGAGCAGTTCTTC. The encoded protein is CASSRTGGYNEQFF.

The gene calls are TRBV7-8 and TRBJ2-7, with D maybe TRBD2 (5 bases). Near its end, the DNA agrees better with TRBJ2-5, so the J call may be wrong. CDR1 is SGHVS, CDR2 FQNEAQ, per germline. The CDR3 runs 14 residues. The CDR3 nucleotides read TGTGCCAGCAGTCGGCGGGCCCTCCAAGAGACCCAGTACTTC. Its translation is CASSRRALQETQYF.

About this clonotype: A read error may produce the germline difference seen at one junction end. The genes are TRBV4-2 and TRBJ1-3; 10 nucleotides align to TRBD1. Per the germline V gene, CDR1 is LGHNA and CDR2 is YNFKEQ. The CDR3 is made up of 16 amino acids. This chain's CDR3 is CASSQDPDRGLDTIYF. The CDR3 bases are TGTGCCAGCAGTCAAGATCCCGACAGGGGGCTAGACACCATATATTTT.

The chain's CDR3 is CSTPGTGWTEAFF. The CDR3 nucleotides read TGCAGTACCCCCGGGACAGGGTGGACTGAAGCTTTCTTT. The chain is built from TRBV20-1 and TRBJ1-1; 9 bases align to TRBD1. Germline V gene sequence: CDR1 DFQATT, CDR2 SNEGSKA (reference sequence). After removal of 8 bases from V and 5 bases from J, the junction contained 9 bases not matched to a gene. The CDR3 loop spans 13 amino acids.

The rearrangement joins TRBV6-5 to TRBJ1-2; maybe TRBD1 (5 bases). Germline V lookup: CDR1 MNHEY, CDR2 SVGAGI. CDR3 size: 11 residues. Trimming took off 2 bases at V and 10 bases at J, with 8 bases between the two ends. The CDR3 loop reads CASSYGGTYTF. The CDR3 bases are TGTGCCAGCAGTTACGGGGGTACCTACACCTTC.

This clonotype was seen only a few times. The chain is built from TRBV6-2 or TRBV6-3 and TRBJ2-1, with 8 bases identical to TRBD2. CDR3 length: 16 residues. The germline V gene has CDR1 MNHEY and CDR2 SVGEGT. J was trimmed by 5 bases and V by 5 bases; bases with no gene match: 11. DNA for the CDR3: TGTGCCAGCAGTCGCGGGGGGCGGGGAACGAACAATGAGCAGTTCTTC. Protein sequence: CASSRGGRGTNNEQFF.

This clonotype was counted ten times or more. The chain recombines TRBV7-9 with TRBJ2-1; D not resolved. Germline values: CDR1 SEHNR, CDR2 FQNEAQ (reference sequence). V was cut by 2 bases and J by 0 bases, with 14 bases left in between. The CDR3 is 17 residues long. The CDR3 DNA is TGTGCCAGCAGCTTACCTCGCCGTTTCAGCTCCTACAATGAGCAGTTCTTC. This sequence encodes CASSLPRRFSSYNEQFF.

With regard to this clonotype: A junction boundary mismatches the germline segment, possibly from a read error. This rearrangement joins TRBV3-1 to TRBJ2-1, with D hard to call. The CDR3 loop spans 11 amino acids. Germline V gene sequence: CDR1 LGHDT, CDR2 YNNKEL (reference sequence). The CDR3 protein is CVSSLHGEQFF. The DNA of the CDR3 is TGTGTCAGCAGCCTCCATGGTGAGCAGTTCTTC.

Notes on this clonotype: At one end, the junction sequence differs from germline, possibly due to a read error. J is TRBJ1-1 and V is TRBV14; maybe TRBD1 (6 bases). The CDR3 is 16 residues long. Germline loops: CDR1 SGHDN, CDR2 FVKESK. The CDR3 nucleotides are TGTGCCAGCAGCCAAGACGTCTTCACTTGGGACACTGAGGCTTTCTTT. Its protein product is CASSQDVFTWDTEAFF. Full variable domain (remainder filled in from reference TRBV14 and TRBJ1-1): EAGVTQFPSHSVIEKGQTVTLRCDPISGHDNLYWYRRVMGKEIKFLLHFVKESKQDESGMPNNRFLAERTGGTYSTLKVQPAELEDSGVYFCASSQDVFTWDTEAFFGQGTRLTVV.

This clonotype has a handful of counts. The CDR3 nucleotides are TGCGCCAGCAGCCCCACCAGCCAGCAGGGGAGGAATGGGCGGGATACGCAGTATTTT. Its protein is CASSPTSQQGRNGRDTQYF. The chain recombines TRBV4-1 with TRBJ2-3, with D perhaps being TRBD1 or TRBD2 (6 bases each). Germline values: CDR1 MGHRA, CDR2 YSYEKL. CDR3 length equals 19 residues. V was trimmed by 4 bases and J by 6 bases, leaving 29 bases between them.

This rearrangement joins TRBV6-1 to TRBJ2-1; 9 positions agree with TRBD2. CDR3 length equals 17 residues. The germline CDR1 and CDR2 sequences are MNHNS and SASEGT. Trimming at V came to 6 bases and at J to 3 bases, leaving 12 bases not matched to a gene. The CDR3, as DNA: TGTGCCAGCAGAACAGGGGTTAGCGGGGGAAACTACAATGAGCAGTTCTTC. Translation: CASRTGVSGGNYNEQFF.

The chain links TRBV4-3 to TRBJ1-2; 7 nucleotides agree with TRBD1. J was trimmed by 4 bases and V by 1 base; bases with no gene match: 6. The CDR3 is 15 residues long. Germline V CDR1 and CDR2: LGHNA, YSLEER. CDR3: CASSQVGQQTYGYTF. The DNA for the CDR3 is TGCGCCAGCAGCCAAGTGGGACAGCAAACCTATGGCTACACCTTC.

The chain employs TRBV28 and TRBJ2-6; D is undetermined. V was pared by 2 bases and J by 13 bases, with 12 bases between. CDR1 and CDR2 from the germline V gene are MDHEN and SYDVKM. This CDR3 has 13 residues. The CDR3 is CASSLGHNKVLTF. The CDR3 nucleotides are TGTGCCAGCAGTTTAGGGCATAATAAGGTCCTGACTTTC.

The chain is built from TRBV4-1 and TRBJ2-1; D ambiguous. The CDR3 extends over 13 amino acids. Germline CDR1 MGHRA, CDR2 YSYEKL. V lost 4 bases and J lost 6, with 10 bases in between. The CDR3 spells CASSPNESNEQFF. Written as DNA, the CDR3 is TGCGCCAGCAGCCCGAACGAAAGCAATGAGCAGTTCTTC.

V usage is TRBV27 and J usage is TRBJ1-5, with 7 positions matching TRBD1. Per germline, CDR1 MNHEY and CDR2 SMNVEV (reference sequence). V gave up 6 bases and J gave up 7 bases; unmatched junction bases: 9. The CDR3 consists of 14 residues. CDR3 sequence (DNA): TGTGCCAGCAGCCAGGGGGGGGTCGGACAGCCCCAGCATTTT. Its protein is CASSQGGVGQPQHF.

The genes are TRBV12-3 or TRBV12-4 and TRBJ1-2; 9 bases are a match to TRBD1. V trimming: 6 bases; J trimming: 9 bases; junction bases outside the gene matches: 11. The CDR3 loop spans 14 amino acids. The CDR3 nucleotides are TGTGCCAGCAGCCCCGGGACAGGGACAGGGCGCTACACCTTC. Its translation: CASSPGTGTGRYTF.

This chain joins TRBV20-1 and TRBJ1-2; unclear D gene. The CDR3 runs 13 residues. Germline V gives CDR1 DFQATT, CDR2 SNEGSKA (reference sequence). Trimming removed 5 bases from V and 7 bases from J, with 17 bases in between. CDR3 sequence: CSAPFRTSTGYTF. The CDR3 bases are TGCAGTGCTCCATTCCGCACAAGCACTGGCTACACCTTC.

This clonotype was observed a few times. This chain links TRBV5-1 with TRBJ1-2; D remains unclear. V was clipped by 4 bases and J by 10 bases, with 14 bases between them. Germline CDR1 reads SGHRS; CDR2 reads YFSETQ. CDR3 length: 12 residues. The CDR3 here is CASSTGQLDYTF. DNA for the CDR3: TGCGCCAGCAGCACTGGGCAGCTCGACTACACCTTC.

This CDR3 reads CASSQDWKGGQYF. The CDR3 DNA is TGCGCCAGCAGCCAAGATTGGAAAGGGGGGCAGTATTTT. The chain links TRBV4-1 to TRBJ2-3, with D maybe TRBD1 (6 bases). The CDR3 is 13 amino acids. V dropped 0 bases and J dropped 11 bases, with 12 bases sitting between them. Germline assignment: CDR1 MGHRA and CDR2 YSYEKL.

V and J are TRBV4-2 and TRBJ2-7, with a tentative D call TRBD2 (6 bases). In germline, CDR1 is LGHNA, CDR2 YNFKEQ. The CDR3 is 15 residues long. V lost 1 base and J lost 4, with 14 bases in between. CDR3: CASSQGTGVSYEQYF. The CDR3 DNA is TGTGCCAGCAGCCAAGGGACGGGGGTATCTTACGAGCAGTACTTC.

This clonotype was counted between two and nine times. This chain's CDR3 is CSSAGGEKTQYF. Written as DNA, the CDR3 is TGCAGCTCAGCCGGGGGGGAGAAGACCCAGTACTTC. The genes are TRBV29-1 and TRBJ2-5, with 8 bases fitting TRBD2. Losses at the gene ends were 8 bases for V and 6 bases for J; bases not matched to a gene: 8. This CDR3 contains 12 residues. Germline CDR1 reads SQVTM; CDR2 reads ANQGSEA.

The V gene is TRBV7-2, the J gene TRBJ1-2, with a tentative D call TRBD1 (5 bases). The germline gives CDR1 SGHTA, CDR2 FQGNSA. CDR3 length equals 14 residues. The V gene lost 5 bases and the J gene lost 3 bases, with 13 bases spanning the gap. The CDR3 reads CASSTEGRYYGYTF. The CDR3 nucleotides read TGTGCCAGCAGCACCGAGGGGAGGTACTATGGCTACACCTTC.

The chain links TRBV6-2 or TRBV6-3 to TRBJ2-7, with D perhaps matching TRBD1 or TRBD2 (5 bases each). Trimming removed 11 bases from V and 9 bases from J, with 20 bases in between. The germline gives CDR1 MNHEY, CDR2 SVGEGT. The CDR3 spans 12 residues. For the CDR3, the DNA is TGTGCCTCACGTGGGAATTGGGACGGGCAGTACTTC. Translation: CASRGNWDGQYF.